The entry that follows covers one TCR beta chain sequence. The sample is drawn from a study of T cells in tuberculosis. The germline V gene encodes CDR1 SEHNR and CDR2 FQNEAQ (reference sequence). The CDR3 sequence is 17 residues long. V dropped 5 bases and J dropped 0; count of bases not matched to a gene: 9. The table came from immunoSEQ multiplex PCR; TCRdb's copy has only in-frame clones and leaves some out. The profile shows 20,000 to 25,000 clones, less than 98% of them singletons. This TCR was sampled from a donor aged 10 to 29 with latent tuberculosis or without tuberculosis infection. This rearrangement joins TRBV7-9 to TRBJ1-1; 10 bases match TRBD1. The sequenced material came from PBMCs. CDR3 protein: CASSHVPGQGMNTEAFF. In nucleotides, the CDR3 is TGTGCCAGCAGCCATGTCCCGGGACAGGGGATGAACACTGAAGCTTTCTTT.